This paragraph reports one T cell receptor beta chain. Its antigen is not known. Subjects with ophthalmopathy showed a Clinical Activity Score no lower than 3, a NOSPECS grade no lower than 4, and a duration shorter than 3 months. Any patient presenting with uncontrolled infection, other autoimmune disease, pregnancy or lactation was left out. Each 10 ml fresh peripheral blood draw supplied the PBMCs. This entry belongs to a study of T cells in Graves' hyperthyroidism and ophthalmopathy. Authors of the study amplified TCR beta CDR3 regions from RNA transcripts. With the HTBI primer set, the TCR CDR3 went through a first round of RT-PCR. TCRdb recomputed calls from the multiplex PCR reads with MiXCR, one row per CDR3 protein. The table includes 250,000 to 300,000 distinct CDR3 sequences, roughly 19% detected once. Overall study results and limits: Most clonotypes expanded in the thyroid (above 0.001) were also present in blood.

This CDR3 region has 13 residues. Trimming took 7 bases from V and 0 from J, leaving 9 bases between them. CDR1 MNHNS and CDR2 SASEGT come from the germline V gene. The rearrangement links TRBV6-1 to TRBJ2-5; a weak D match, TRBD2 (5 bases). The receptor was derived from a man aged 45-65 years with Graves' ophthalmopathy. Sequencing was carried out using blood. The CDR3 is CASTRGYQETQYF. CDR3 DNA sequence: TGTGCCAGCACCCGCGGGTACCAAGAGACCCAGTACTTC.